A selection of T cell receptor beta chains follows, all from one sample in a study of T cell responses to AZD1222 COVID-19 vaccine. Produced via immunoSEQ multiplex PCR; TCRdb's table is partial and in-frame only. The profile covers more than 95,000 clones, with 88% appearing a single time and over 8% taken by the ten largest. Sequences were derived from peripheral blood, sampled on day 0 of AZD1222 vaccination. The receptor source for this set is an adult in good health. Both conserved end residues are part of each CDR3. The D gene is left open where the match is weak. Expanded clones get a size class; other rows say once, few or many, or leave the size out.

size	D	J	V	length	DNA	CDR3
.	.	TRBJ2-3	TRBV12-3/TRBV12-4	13	TGTGCCAGCAGTTTAGGTCGACGGGATACGCAGTATTTT	CASSLGRRDTQYF
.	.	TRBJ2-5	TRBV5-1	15	TGCGCCAGCAGCTTGGATCGGCTTTCGGGAGAGACCCAGTACTTC	CASSLDRLSGETQYF
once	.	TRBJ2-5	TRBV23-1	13	TGCGCCAGCAGTCCTTCGGACAAGGAGACCCAGTACTTC	CASSPSDKETQYF
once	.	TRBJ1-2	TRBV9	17	TGTGCCAGCAGCCCCCCGGGACACCTATTCGCTAACTATGGCTACACCTTC	CASSPPGHLFANYGYTF
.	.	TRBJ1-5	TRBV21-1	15	TGTGCCAGCAGCAAAGGGACTGTGTTTAGGATATCCCAGCATTTT	CASSKGTVFRISQHF
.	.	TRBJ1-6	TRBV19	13	TGTGCCAGTAGTATTCAGTCGGAATCACCCCTCCACTTT	CASSIQSESPLHF
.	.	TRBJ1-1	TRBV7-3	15	TGTGCCAGCAGCTTAACCGGGGGGATGAACACTGAAGCTTTCTTT	CASSLTGGMNTEAFF
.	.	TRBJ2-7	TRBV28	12	TGTGCCAGCAGGTTGTCGGTCCACGAGCAGTACTTC	CASRLSVHEQYF
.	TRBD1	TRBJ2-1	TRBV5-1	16	TGCGCCAGCAGCTGGGGACAGGGCCATGACTACAATGAGCAGTTCTTC	CASSWGQGHDYNEQFF
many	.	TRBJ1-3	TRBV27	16	TGTGCCAGCAGGAGGGGAGGGTCGGGCCGAGGGAACACCATATATTTT	CASRRGGSGRGNTIYF
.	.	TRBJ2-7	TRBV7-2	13	TGTGCCAGCAGCTTCAGGGAGGCAGGAGAGCAGTACTTC	CASSFREAGEQYF
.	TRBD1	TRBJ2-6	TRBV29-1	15	TGCAGCGTTTCGACAGGGAGAGGTGGGGCCAACGTCCTGACTTTC	CSVSTGRGGANVLTF
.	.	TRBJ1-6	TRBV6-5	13	TGTGCCAGCAGTTACAGAGATAATTCACCCCTCCACTTT	CASSYRDNSPLHF
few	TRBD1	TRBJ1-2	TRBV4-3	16	TGCGCCAGCAGCCAAGGGGGACAGGGGGCGTTCTATGGCTACACCTTC	CASSQGGQGAFYGYTF
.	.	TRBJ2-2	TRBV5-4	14	TGTGCCAGCAGCTTGGGCCCGAACACCGGGGAGCTGTTTTTT	CASSLGPNTGELFF
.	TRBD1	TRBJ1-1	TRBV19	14	TGTGCCAGTAGAACAGGGGCGGTGAACACTGAAGCTTTCTTT	CASRTGAVNTEAFF
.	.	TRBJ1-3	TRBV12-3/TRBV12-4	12	TGTGCCAGCAAGGGACCTGGAAACACCATATATTTT	CASKGPGNTIYF
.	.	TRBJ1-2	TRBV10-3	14	TGTGCCATCAGTGAGTCCCGGGAGAACTATGGCTACACCTTC	CAISESRENYGYTF
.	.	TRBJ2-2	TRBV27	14	TGTGCCAGCAGTTTTCGACGGAACACCGGGGAGCTGTTTTTT	CASSFRRNTGELFF
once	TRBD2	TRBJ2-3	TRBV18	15	TGTGCCAGCTCACCACTCCGGGGGGAATCTGATACGCAGTATTTT	CASSPLRGESDTQYF
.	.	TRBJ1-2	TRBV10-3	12	TGTGCCACGAGGACAGCGGATAATGGCTACACCTTC	CATRTADNGYTF
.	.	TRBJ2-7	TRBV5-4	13	TGTGCCAGCAGCATTACTAGCTCCTACGAGCAGTACTTC	CASSITSSYEQYF
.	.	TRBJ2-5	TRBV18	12	TGTGCCAGCTCACCAAGTAGGGAGACCCAGTACTTC	CASSPSRETQYF
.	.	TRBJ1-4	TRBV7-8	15	TGTGCCAGCAGCGGCGACAGCTCAACTAATGAAAAACTGTTTTTT	CASSGDSSTNEKLFF
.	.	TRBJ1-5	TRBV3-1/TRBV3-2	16	TGTGCCAGCAGCCAAGGACTTATAAATAGCAATCAGCCCCAGCATTTT	CASSQGLINSNQPQHF